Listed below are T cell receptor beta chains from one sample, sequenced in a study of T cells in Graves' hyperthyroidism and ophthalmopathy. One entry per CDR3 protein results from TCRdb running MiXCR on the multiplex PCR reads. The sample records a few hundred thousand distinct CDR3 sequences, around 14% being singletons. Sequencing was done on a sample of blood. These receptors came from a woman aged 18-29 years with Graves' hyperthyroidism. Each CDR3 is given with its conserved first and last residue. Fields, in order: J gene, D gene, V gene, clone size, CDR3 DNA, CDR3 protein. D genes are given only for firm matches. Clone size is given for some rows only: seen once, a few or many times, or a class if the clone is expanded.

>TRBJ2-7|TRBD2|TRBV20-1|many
TGCAGTGCCCTTGTCCCAGCTAGCGGCTCCTACGAGCAGTACTTC
CSALVPASGSYEQYF
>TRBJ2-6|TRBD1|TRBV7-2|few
TGTGCCAGCAGCTTAGTCGGACAGGCCTCTGGGGCCAACGTCCTGACTTTC
CASSLVGQASGANVLTF
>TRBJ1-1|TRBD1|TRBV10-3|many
TGTGCCATCAGTAAGCTAGACAGGGAAGGCACTGAAGCTTTCTTT
CAISKLDREGTEAFF
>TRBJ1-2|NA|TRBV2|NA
TGTGCCAGCAGTCCAACCCGGGGAGGGTTCTATGGCTACACCTTC
CASSPTRGGFYGYTF
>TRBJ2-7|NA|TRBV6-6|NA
TGTGCCAGCAGTTACTCGAACGGAGACCCCGCCGAGCAGTACTTC
CASSYSNGDPAEQYF
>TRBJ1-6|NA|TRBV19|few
TGTGCCAGTAACACAGCTTATAATTCACCCCTCCACTTT
CASNTAYNSPLHF
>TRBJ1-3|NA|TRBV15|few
TGTGCCACCAGCAGAGATGGCCTATCTGGAAACACCATATATTTT
CATSRDGLSGNTIYF
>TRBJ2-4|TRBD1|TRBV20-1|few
TGCAATGCTAGATCTACAGGGGGAGGCGGAAACATTCAGTACTTC
CNARSTGGGGNIQYF
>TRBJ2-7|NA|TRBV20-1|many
TGCAGTGCTAGAGATCCGTTCCGGCCCTACGAGCAGTACTTC
CSARDPFRPYEQYF
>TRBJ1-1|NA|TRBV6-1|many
TGTGCCAGCAGTTGGGCCCAGGGAACTGAAGCTTTCTTT
CASSWAQGTEAFF
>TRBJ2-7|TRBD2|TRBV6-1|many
TGTGCCAGCAGTTCCGGGACTAGCGGGAGCGGCAACTACGAGCAGTACTTC
CASSSGTSGSGNYEQYF
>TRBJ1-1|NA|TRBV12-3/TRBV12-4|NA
TGTGCCAGCAGTTTATCTCCAGGGTTAGGGGACACTGAAGCTTTCTTT
CASSLSPGLGDTEAFF
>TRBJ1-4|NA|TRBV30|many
TGTGCCTGGAGTCGGGCCCAAGGGGAAAAACTGTTTTTT
CAWSRAQGEKLFF
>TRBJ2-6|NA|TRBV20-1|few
TGCAGTGCTAGTCTAGGGCCCCGCTCTGGGGCCAACGTCCTGACTTTC
CSASLGPRSGANVLTF
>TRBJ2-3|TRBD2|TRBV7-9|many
TGTGCCAGCAGTTCAGAGGCGGGAGTGTTGGATACGCAGTATTTT
CASSSEAGVLDTQYF
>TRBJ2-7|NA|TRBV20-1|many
TGCAGTGCTAGAGGACAGGGCGGGGTCGAGCAGTACTTC
CSARGQGGVEQYF
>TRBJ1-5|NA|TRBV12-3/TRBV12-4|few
TGTGCCAGCAGTCGCGGATGGCCCCAGCATTTT
CASSRGWPQHF
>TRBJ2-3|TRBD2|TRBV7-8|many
TGTGCCAGCAGCTTATGGGCTAGCGGGGATACGCAGTATTTT
CASSLWASGDTQYF
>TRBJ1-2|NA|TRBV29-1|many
TGCAGCGTTGCTATCAGGGTGGAATTAGGCTACACCTTC
CSVAIRVELGYTF
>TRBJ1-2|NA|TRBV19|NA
TGTGCCAGTAGTCTCCGGACCAGGCCGCGGGGCTACACCTTC
CASSLRTRPRGYTF
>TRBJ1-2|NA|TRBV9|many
TGTGCCAGCAGCGCCAGTAGTAAAGGTGACAGAAGTAGTGGCTACACCTTC
CASSASSKGDRSSGYTF
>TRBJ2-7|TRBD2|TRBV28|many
TGTGCCAGCAGTTCTAAAGGACTAGCGGGGGGCAACGAGCAGTACTTC
CASSSKGLAGGNEQYF
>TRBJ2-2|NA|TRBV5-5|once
TGTGCCAGCAGCTTAGACTTGGGGACCGGGGAGCTGTTTTTT
CASSLDLGTGELFF
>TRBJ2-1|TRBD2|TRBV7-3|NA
TGTGCCAGCAGCTTCTTAGCGGGGGGGAATGAGCAGTTCTTC
CASSFLAGGNEQFF
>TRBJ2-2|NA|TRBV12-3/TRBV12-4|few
TGTGCCAGCAGCGTAGGAACAGGGATCGGGGAGCTGTTTTTT
CASSVGTGIGELFF
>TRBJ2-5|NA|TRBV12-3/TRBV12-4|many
TGTGCCAGCAGTCGGAATGTGGAGACCCAGTACTTC
CASSRNVETQYF
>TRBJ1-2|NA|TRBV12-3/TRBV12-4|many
TGTGCCAGCAGTCCGGGGGACTATGGCTACACCTTC
CASSPGDYGYTF
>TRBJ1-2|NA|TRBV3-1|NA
TGTGCCAGCAGCAACGACAACTATGGCTACACCTTC
CASSNDNYGYTF
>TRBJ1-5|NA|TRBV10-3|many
TGTGCCATCAGCGACCGACCCTACAGGGACGGCAATCAGCCCCAGCATTTT
CAISDRPYRDGNQPQHF
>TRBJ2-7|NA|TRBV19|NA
TGTGCCAGTAGCCCTCGGGTCTTTAACTACGAGCAGTACTTC
CASSPRVFNYEQYF
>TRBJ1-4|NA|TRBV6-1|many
TGTGCCAGCAGCCCACACGCAGTTTTGGGGACTAATGAAAAACTGTTTTTT
CASSPHAVLGTNEKLFF
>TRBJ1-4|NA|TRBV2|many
TGTGCCAGCAGTGAACGGGCAGACTTTAATGAAAAACTGTTTTTT
CASSERADFNEKLFF
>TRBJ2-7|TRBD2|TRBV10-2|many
TGCGCCAGCTCGGCTAGCGGCTCCTACGAGCAGTACTTC
CASSASGSYEQYF
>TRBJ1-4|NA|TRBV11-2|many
TGTGCCAGCAGCTTAGATCTCGGGGGAACCACAACTAATGAAAAACTGTTTTTT
CASSLDLGGTTTNEKLFF
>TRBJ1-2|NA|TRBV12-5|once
TGTGCTAGTGGCGGCCTCACATATGGCTACACCTTC
CASGGLTYGYTF
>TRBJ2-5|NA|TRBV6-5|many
TGTGCCAGCAGTTACACCGTGGCAGTCCAAGAGACCCAGTACTTC
CASSYTVAVQETQYF
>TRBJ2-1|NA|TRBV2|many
TGTGCCAGCAGTCGGGGGCCCAATCTTTACAATGAGCAGTTCTTC
CASSRGPNLYNEQFF
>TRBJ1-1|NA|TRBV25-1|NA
TGTGCCAGCACCCCTCTTGGGACAAAGAACACTGAAGCTTTCTTT
CASTPLGTKNTEAFF
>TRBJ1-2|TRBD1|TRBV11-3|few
TGTGCCAGCAGCTCCGAGGGCCGGGACAGGGGGCGTGAGGACTATGGCTACACCTTC
CASSSEGRDRGREDYGYTF
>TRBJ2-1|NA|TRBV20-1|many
TGCAGTGCTAGGGACGACATCCGCAGCTCCTACAATGAGCAGTTCTTC
CSARDDIRSSYNEQFF
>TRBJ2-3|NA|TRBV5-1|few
TGCGCCAGCAGCTTGGAGGCGGGGCAGCCGAAGTATTTT
CASSLEAGQPKYF